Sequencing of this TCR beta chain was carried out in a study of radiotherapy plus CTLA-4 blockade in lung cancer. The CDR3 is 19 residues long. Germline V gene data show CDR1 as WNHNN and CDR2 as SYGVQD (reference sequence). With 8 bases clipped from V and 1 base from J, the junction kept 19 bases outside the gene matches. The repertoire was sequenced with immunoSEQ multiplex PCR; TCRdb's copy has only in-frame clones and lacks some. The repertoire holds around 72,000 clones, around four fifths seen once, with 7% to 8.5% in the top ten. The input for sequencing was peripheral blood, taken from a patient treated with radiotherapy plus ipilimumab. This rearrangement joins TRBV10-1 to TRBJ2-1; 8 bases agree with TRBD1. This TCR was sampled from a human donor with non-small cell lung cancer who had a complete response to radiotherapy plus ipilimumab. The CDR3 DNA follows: TGCGCCAGCTCTGGGGAAGCAGGGGGCGGCATGGGATCCTACAATGAGCAGTTCTTC. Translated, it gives CASSGEAGGGMGSYNEQFF.